Listed below are T cell receptor beta chains from one sample, sequenced in a study of T cell responses to AZD1222 COVID-19 vaccine. This table comes from immunoSEQ multiplex PCR, and its TCRdb copy is limited to in-frame clones, with some not included. The sample yields about 110,000 clones, more than 90% seen once. Sample: peripheral blood, taken on day 0 of AZD1222 vaccination. The origin of the receptors is an adult in good health. Both conserved end residues are part of each CDR3. D genes are given only for firm matches. Clone size is stated in some rows and not others, as once, few, many or a class when expanded.

cdr3_nt cdr3_aa j_call d_call clone_size v_call
TGCAGCGTTGGTTCTGGGGATTATGGCTACACCTTC CSVGSGDYGYTF TRBJ1-2 - - TRBV29-1
TGTGCCAGCAGCCGAGATCTTGGGACAGGAGGGAACTATGGCTACACCTTC CASSRDLGTGGNYGYTF TRBJ1-2 TRBD1 - TRBV7-3
TGTGCCAGCAGCTTAGGCCAGCGCACAGATACGCAGTATTTT CASSLGQRTDTQYF TRBJ2-3 - - TRBV13
TGTGCCAGCAAGGGGTCAGGAAACACCATATATTTT CASKGSGNTIYF TRBJ1-3 - - TRBV5-6
TGTGCCAGCAGCTCCGGATTCGGGACACAGCAGTTCTTC CASSSGFGTQQFF TRBJ2-1 - few TRBV7-3
TGTGCCAGCGAAGGAACGGGAAACACCATATATTTT CASEGTGNTIYF TRBJ1-3 - - TRBV2
TGCGCCAGCAGCTTGTTGGCTAGCGGGAGCGGGGAGACCCAGTACTTC CASSLLASGSGETQYF TRBJ2-5 TRBD2 - TRBV5-1
TGTGCCAGCAGCCGAATGGGGGACAGGGGATGCGAGCAGTACTTC CASSRMGDRGCEQYF TRBJ2-7 TRBD1 - TRBV28
TGTGCCTGGGGGAGACTAGCGGTTACCACAGATACGCAGTATTTT CAWGRLAVTTDTQYF TRBJ2-3 TRBD2 - TRBV30
TGTGCCAGCAGCCCCGGACCACGCGGTGAGACCCAGTACTTC CASSPGPRGETQYF TRBJ2-5 - few TRBV13
TGTGCCAGCAGCTTGAAGGGGGATCAGCCCCAGCATTTT CASSLKGDQPQHF TRBJ1-5 - - TRBV7-2
TGTGCCAGCAGTTCCGGGACTTCTAAAGACTATGGCTACACCTTC CASSSGTSKDYGYTF TRBJ1-2 - - TRBV6-5
TGTGCCAGCTCAACTACAGGGGGTTGGAATGGCTACACCTTC CASSTTGGWNGYTF TRBJ1-2 TRBD1 - TRBV18
TGTGCCAGCATCCTAAAGCAGGGGGCTGAGGATGAGCAGTTCTTC CASILKQGAEDEQFF TRBJ2-1 TRBD1 - TRBV28
TGTGCCAGCAGTTTACAATTAGCGGGAAGCACAGATACGCAGTATTTT CASSLQLAGSTDTQYF TRBJ2-3 TRBD2 - TRBV27
TGTGCCAGCAGTGACTCTAGCGGGGGGGCCTACAATGAGCAGTTCTTC CASSDSSGGAYNEQFF TRBJ2-1 TRBD2 - TRBV6-4
TGCAGCGTGGGAAACACTGAAGCTTTCTTT CSVGNTEAFF TRBJ1-1 - - TRBV29-1
TGTGCCAGCAGCGCGCGACTAGCGAGCGGGGATGAGCAGTTCTTC CASSARLASGDEQFF TRBJ2-1 TRBD2 - TRBV11-2
TGTGCCAGCAGCTCGGGACCTCGTGGGGCTGAAGCTTTCTTT CASSSGPRGAEAFF TRBJ1-1 - - TRBV7-8
TGTGCCAGCAGCTTGGGGGGCGCTTCCGGCTACACCTTC CASSLGGASGYTF TRBJ1-2 - - TRBV7-3
TGTGCCAGCAGTCTCCCGACAGGGAGCTATGGCTACACCTTC CASSLPTGSYGYTF TRBJ1-2 TRBD1 - TRBV28
TGTGCCTCCCGCGGGATTCAGATCTCTGGAAACACCATATATTTT CASRGIQISGNTIYF TRBJ1-3 - - TRBV24-1
TGTGCCAGCGGGGAAGACAGGCCCAGTAATTCACCCCTCCACTTT CASGEDRPSNSPLHF TRBJ1-6 - once TRBV2
TGTGCCAGCAGGCAACAATTCGGGTACACCTTC CASRQQFGYTF TRBJ1-2 - - TRBV28
TGTGCCAGCAGTTTAGGGGGGCCCACATACGAGCAGTACTTC CASSLGGPTYEQYF TRBJ2-7 - - TRBV28
TGTGCCAGCAGCGAGGCCGGGACAGGGGGTGAAGAGCAGTACTTC CASSEAGTGGEEQYF TRBJ2-7 TRBD1 once TRBV9
TGTGCCAGTAGTCATCCAGGTTGGGGCACTGAAGCTTTCTTT CASSHPGWGTEAFF TRBJ1-1 - - TRBV19
TGTGCCAGCAGCTTAGGCAGGAACCGGTATGAAGCTTTCTTT CASSLGRNRYEAFF TRBJ1-1 - - TRBV7-2
TGTGCCAGCAGCCCCCTGGGGGCCTACGAGCAGTACTTC CASSPLGAYEQYF TRBJ2-7 - - TRBV5-5
TGCAGCGTTGATGGCAAACTGAACACTGAAGCTTTCTTT CSVDGKLNTEAFF TRBJ1-1 - - TRBV29-1
TGCGCCAGCAGCCAAGAGGGGTATGAAGCTTTCTTT CASSQEGYEAFF TRBJ1-1 - - TRBV4-1
TGCAGCGTTGTCCCAGGCCTGACGGGCTACAATGAGCAGTTCTTC CSVVPGLTGYNEQFF TRBJ2-1 - once TRBV29-1
TGTGCCAGCAGCTTCTCCGGACAGCGGGGCTACACCTTC CASSFSGQRGYTF TRBJ1-2 - - TRBV7-9
TGTGCCAGTAGTCGGGAAACCTACAATGAGCAGTTCTTC CASSRETYNEQFF TRBJ2-1 - - TRBV19
TGCGCCAGCAGCCCCTGGGGGATAGCGGGGATGAGCACAGATACGCAGTATTTT CASSPWGIAGMSTDTQYF TRBJ2-3 TRBD2 - TRBV4-3
TGTGCCAGCAGTCCCTTGGCGACTTACAATGAGCAGTTCTTC CASSPLATYNEQFF TRBJ2-1 - - TRBV28
TGCGCCAGCAGCCCCACGACTGGGTCGGGGGAGCAGCCCCAGCATTTT CASSPTTGSGEQPQHF TRBJ1-5 - once TRBV4-3
TGTGCCAGCAGCGTGGGGACAGGGCCAGGGAATGAGCAGTTCTTC CASSVGTGPGNEQFF TRBJ2-1 TRBD1 - TRBV6-5
TGTGCCAGCAGCTCAGGACGGATTCTGGGCAATGAGCAGTTCTTC CASSSGRILGNEQFF TRBJ2-1 - - TRBV11-3
TGTGCCAGCAGTTACTGGGGGGACCCTGGAAACACCATATATTTT CASSYWGDPGNTIYF TRBJ1-3 - few TRBV6-5
TGTGCCAGTAGTATCGGACAGGATGACTACGAGCAGTACTTC CASSIGQDDYEQYF TRBJ2-7 TRBD1 - TRBV19
TGTGCCAGCAGTTCCCCAGGGATAGAAGAGACCCAGTACTTC CASSSPGIEETQYF TRBJ2-5 - - TRBV28
TGTGCCACCAGCAGAATAGAGTCAGGGGCGGTGGGCGAGCAGTACTTC CATSRIESGAVGEQYF TRBJ2-7 - once TRBV15